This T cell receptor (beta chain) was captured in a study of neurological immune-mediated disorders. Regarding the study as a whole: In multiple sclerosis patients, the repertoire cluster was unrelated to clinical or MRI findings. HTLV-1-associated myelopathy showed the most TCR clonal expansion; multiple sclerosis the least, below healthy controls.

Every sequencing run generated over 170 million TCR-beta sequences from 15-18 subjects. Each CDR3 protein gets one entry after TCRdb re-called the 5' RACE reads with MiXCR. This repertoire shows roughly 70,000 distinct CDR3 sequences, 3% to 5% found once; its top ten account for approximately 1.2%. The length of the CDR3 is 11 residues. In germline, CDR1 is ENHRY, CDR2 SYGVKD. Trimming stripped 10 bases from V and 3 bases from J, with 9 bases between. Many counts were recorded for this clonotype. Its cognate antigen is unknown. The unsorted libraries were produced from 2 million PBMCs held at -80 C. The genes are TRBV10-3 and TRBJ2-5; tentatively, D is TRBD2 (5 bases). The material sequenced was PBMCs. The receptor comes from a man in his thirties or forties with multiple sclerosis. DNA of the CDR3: TGTGCCACAAGAGGGAAAGAGACCCAGTACTTC. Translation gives CATRGKETQYF.